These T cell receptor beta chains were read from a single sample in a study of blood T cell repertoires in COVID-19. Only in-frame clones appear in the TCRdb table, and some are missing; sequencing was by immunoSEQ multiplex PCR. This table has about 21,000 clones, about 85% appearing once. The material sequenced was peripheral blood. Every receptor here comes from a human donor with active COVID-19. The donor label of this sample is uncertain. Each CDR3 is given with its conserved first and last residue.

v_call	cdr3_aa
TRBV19	CASSINRGQQGKGYTF
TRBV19	CASYPRQGATNEKLFF
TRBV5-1	CASSSGLAGAPQETQYF
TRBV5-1	CASSPAGTSGSYEQYF
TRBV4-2	CASSQDPSGSGGTQYF
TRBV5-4	CASSFSSISSGANVLTF
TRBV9	CASSVDGSGGFYNEQFF
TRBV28	CASSGLSGSQAAEQYF
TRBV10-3	CAISLAGNPTDTQYF
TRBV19	CASSLGGGMPGQPQHF
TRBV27	CASSLFLGDYNSPLHF
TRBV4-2	CASSQDAAGAYNEQFF
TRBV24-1	CATSDIPGGELFF
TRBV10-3	CAISEHTISQPQHF
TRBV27	CASSPGQGENTDTQYF
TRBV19	CASSIGDSTNEKLFF
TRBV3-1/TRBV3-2	CASSHGLSQETQYF
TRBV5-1	CASSLAWSGEQFF
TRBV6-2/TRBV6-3	CASSLQGARGYTF
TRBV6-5	CASRTSGRNTGELFF
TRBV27	CASSLRTGLSYEQYF
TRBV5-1	CASSPGWREETQYF
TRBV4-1	CASSQDLQNSYNEQFF
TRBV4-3	CASSQTQNTEAFF
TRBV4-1	CASSQGDFQPQHF
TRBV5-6	CASSEPGLAYEQYF
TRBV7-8	CASSLSREETQYF
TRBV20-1	CSALALETQYF